Below, 29 T cell receptor beta chains from the same sample are listed, as sequenced in a study of blood T cell repertoires in COVID-19. This table comes from immunoSEQ multiplex PCR, and its TCRdb copy is limited to in-frame clones, with some not included. The sample records about 130,000 clones, about 81% being singletons. The sample comprised peripheral blood. The receptors derive from a woman in her fifties or sixties with acute or convalescent COVID-19.

The CDR3 sequence is CASKRGDVTGELFF. In DNA, the CDR3 is TGTGCCAGCAAAAGGGGCGATGTCACCGGGGAGCTGTTTTTT. V and J are TRBV6-5 and TRBJ2-2; a weak D match, TRBD1 (5 bases). CDR3 length: 14 amino acids. Germline V gene data show CDR1 as MNHEY and CDR2 as SVGAGI. V was trimmed by 7 bases and J by 4 bases, leaving 13 bases between them.

The chain has TRBV15 and TRBJ2-1, with TRBD2 matching over 8 bases. Trimming took 8 bases from V and 8 from J; bases not matched to a gene: 11. The CDR3 is 14 residues long. CDR1 LNHNV and CDR2 YYDKDF come from the germline V gene (reference sequence). CDR3 region: CATRAVAGYHEQFF. DNA of the CDR3: TGTGCCACCCGCGCAGTAGCGGGATATCATGAGCAGTTCTTC.

The V call is TRBV5-6, the J call TRBJ1-1, with TRBD1 matching 7 bases. The V gene's germline CDR1 is SGHDT and CDR2 YYEEEE. Trimming took 3 bases from V and 10 from J; bases not matched to a gene: 6. The CDR3 loop spans 12 amino acids. The CDR3 DNA reads as TGTGCCAGCAGCTCTCACCGGGACAGAGCTTTCTTT. Residues: CASSSHRDRAFF.

This sequence joins TRBV3-1 (or the pseudogene TRBV3-2) and TRBJ2-1; D possibly corresponds to TRBD2 (5 bases). Germline V gene data show CDR1 as LGHDT and CDR2 as YNNKEL (reference sequence). The CDR3 loop spans 14 amino acids. The V gene lost 0 bases and the J gene lost 14 bases, with 17 bases spanning the gap. The CDR3 region has the DNA TGTGCCAGCAGCCAAGAAGGACGAGGGATGAGGGAGTTCTTC. This translates into CASSQEGRGMREFF.

V gene TRBV29-1 combines with J gene TRBJ1-1, with no clear D. CDR1 and CDR2 (germline): SQVTM, ANQGSEA. Trimming removed 8 bases at V and 0 bases at J, with 7 bases between. The CDR3 extends over 11 amino acids. The CDR3 DNA reads TGCAGCTCCAGAATGAACACTGAAGCTTTCTTT. Translation: CSSRMNTEAFF.

This clone occurred once. In DNA, the CDR3 is TGTGCCAGGAGGACAGGACGGGACTACGAGCAGTACTTC. This sequence encodes CARRTGRDYEQYF. The chain joins TRBV6-5 to TRBJ2-7, with TRBD1 matching 7 bases. Germline loops: CDR1 MNHEY, CDR2 SVGAGI. This CDR3 has 13 residues. With V trimmed by 9 bases and J by 3 bases, 8 bases remained unmatched.

This chain uses TRBV19 with TRBJ1-1; the match to TRBD1 covers 10 bases. V gave up 4 bases and J gave up 2 bases; unmatched junction bases: 4. The CDR3 is made up of 15 amino acids. Germline CDR1 reads LNHDA; CDR2 reads SQIVND (reference sequence). The CDR3 DNA sequence: TGTGCCAGTAGTAGGACAGGGGGTGGTAACACTGAAGCTTTCTTT. It translates to CASSRTGGGNTEAFF.

This clone was counted between two and nine times. The V call is TRBV6-5, the J call TRBJ1-5; D unresolved. CDR3 length: 13 amino acids. Germline CDR1 is MNHEY and CDR2 is SVGAGI. V shed 8 bases and J shed 3 bases, with 11 bases lying between them. The CDR3 protein is CASGRDFNQPQHF. The CDR3 nucleotides are TGTGCCAGCGGCCGGGATTTCAATCAGCCCCAGCATTTT.

This chain joins TRBV3-1 (or the pseudogene TRBV3-2) and TRBJ2-6; tentative D call: TRBD1 (6 bases). CDR1 and CDR2 from the germline V gene are LGHDT and YNNKEL (reference sequence). The length of the CDR3 is 16 residues. With 6 bases removed from V and 2 bases from J, the gap between germline ends came to 14 bases. The CDR3 DNA reads TGTGCCAGCAGGGCCCAACAGGGCGCTGGGGCCAACGTCCTGACTTTC. Its translation: CASRAQQGAGANVLTF.

This clone has more than one count but fewer than ten. This chain connects TRBV5-1 to TRBJ2-2; D unresolved. Trimming took 6 bases from V and 1 from J, leaving 7 bases between them. The CDR3 has 13 amino acids. Germline-derived CDR1 and CDR2 are SGHRS and YFSETQ. DNA of the CDR3: TGCGCCAGCACTGAGCGGAACACCGGGGAGCTGTTTTTT. Translation gives CASTERNTGELFF. Combining the CDR3 with reference TRBV5-1 and TRBJ2-2 gives the whole variable domain KAGVTQTPRYLIKTRGQQVTLSCSPISGHRSVSWYQQTPGQGLQFLFEYFSETQRNKGNFPGRFSGRQFSNSRSEMNVSTLELGDSALYLCASTERNTGELFFGEGSRLTVL.

The rearrangement joins TRBV19 to TRBJ2-2; 14 nucleotides match TRBD2. CDR1 and CDR2 (germline): LNHDA, SQIVND (reference sequence). V lost 0 bases, J lost 7 bases, and 19 bases stayed unmatched. The CDR3 spans 22 residues. The CDR3 region is CASSIDILDRGLAGVHVGELFF. The CDR3 DNA is TGTGCCAGTAGTATAGATATCTTGGACCGGGGACTAGCGGGAGTTCATGTCGGGGAGCTGTTTTTT.

The chain recombines TRBV7-9 with TRBJ2-5; weak D call: TRBD1 (5 bases). Per the germline V gene, CDR1 is SEHNR and CDR2 is FQNEAQ (reference sequence). Trimming pared 3 bases from V and 1 base from J, leaving 12 bases between. The CDR3 runs to 15 residues. The CDR3 here is CASSFQGDLQETQYF. CDR3 sequence (DNA): TGTGCCAGCAGCTTCCAGGGCGACCTCCAAGAGACCCAGTACTTC.

The chain links TRBV18 to TRBJ1-1; a weak D match, TRBD1 (6 bases). Trimming pared 6 bases from V and 7 bases from J, leaving 9 bases between. The CDR3 has 11 residues. Germline lookup yields CDR1 KGHSH and CDR2 LQKENI. In nucleotides, the CDR3 is TGTGCCAGCTCGGACAGATATGAAGCTTTCTTT. Protein product: CASSDRYEAFF. The whole variable domain, filled in from reference TRBV18 and TRBJ1-1, reads NAGVMQNPRHLVRRRGQEARLRCSPMKGHSHVYWYRQLPEEGLKFMVYLQKENIIDESGMPKERFSAEFPKEGPSILRIQQVVRGDSAAYFCASSDRYEAFFGQGTRLTVV.

This chain joins TRBV18 and TRBJ1-2, with TRBD1 matching over 10 bases. J lost 0 bases, V lost 3 bases, and 7 bases had no gene match. Germline loops: CDR1 KGHSH, CDR2 LQKENI. This CDR3 spans 17 amino acids. CDR3: CASSPRQGARANYGYTF. CDR3 sequence (DNA): TGTGCCAGCTCACCGCGACAGGGGGCGAGAGCTAACTATGGCTACACCTTC.

This clone was observed a handful of times. The rearrangement uses TRBV15 and TRBJ1-1; D gene uncertain. With 0 bases removed from V and 2 bases from J, the gap between germline ends came to 13 bases. Per the germline V gene, CDR1 is LNHNV and CDR2 is YYDKDF (reference sequence). The CDR3 is made up of 16 amino acids. The CDR3 reads CATSRDSGGSNTEAFF. The CDR3 DNA is TGTGCCACCAGCAGAGATAGTGGAGGCAGTAACACTGAAGCTTTCTTT. Based on the CDR3 plus reference TRBV15 and TRBJ1-1, the full variable domain is DAMVIQNPRYQVTQFGKPVTLSCSQTLNHNVMYWYQQKSSQAPKLLFHYYDKDFNNEADTPDNFQSRRPNTSFCFLDIRSPGLGDTAMYLCATSRDSGGSNTEAFFGQGTRLTVV.

This rearrangement joins TRBV3-1 (or the pseudogene TRBV3-2) to TRBJ1-4; 7 bases agree with TRBD1. The V gene end was trimmed by 0 bases and the J gene end by 3 bases; junction bases not matched to a gene: 16. The CDR3 contains 20 residues. Germline assignment: CDR1 LGHDT and CDR2 YNNKEL (reference sequence). The CDR3 region has the DNA TGTGCCAGCAGCCAAGATTTGACAGGGCGATCCATTCTTCCTAATGAAAAACTGTTTTTT. Translating gives CASSQDLTGRSILPNEKLFF.

The chain uses TRBV2 and TRBJ1-5; a weak D match, TRBD1 (5 bases). In germline, CDR1 is SNHLY, CDR2 FYNNEI. V gave up 3 bases and J gave up 0 bases, with 15 bases separating them. CDR3 length: 17 amino acids. Here the CDR3 DNA reads TGTGCCAGCAGTGAGGGGGGGAAGTATTCTAGCAATCAGCCCCAGCATTTT. It translates to CASSEGGKYSSNQPQHF.

This clone was observed once. The sample has other DNA sequences that encode this CDR3 too. This chain joins TRBV9 and TRBJ2-3, with TRBD2 identical over 11 bases. The CDR3 is 16 residues long. The V gene's germline CDR1 is SGDLS and CDR2 YYNGEE. V was clipped by 3 bases and J by 1 base; unmatched bases: 4. The CDR3 is CASSAGTSGGTDTQYF. The DNA for the CDR3 is TGTGCCAGCAGCGCTGGGACTAGCGGAGGCACAGATACGCAGTATTTT. Based on the CDR3 plus reference TRBV9 and TRBJ2-3, the full variable domain is DSGVTQTPKHLITATGQRVTLRCSPRSGDLSVYWYQQSLDQGLQFLIQYYNGEERAKGNILERFSAQQFPDLHSELNLSSLELGDSALYFCASSAGTSGGTDTQYFGPGTRLTVL.

There are a few counts of this clone. V and J are TRBV3-1 (or the pseudogene TRBV3-2) and TRBJ1-1, with D possibly matching TRBD1 (5 bases). Trimming shortened V by 1 base and J by 2 bases, and 8 bases separated the two germline ends. The CDR3 runs to 14 residues. CDR1 and CDR2 (germline): LGHDT, YNNKEL (reference sequence). The CDR3 loop is CASSQGDSNTEAFF. The CDR3 DNA reads TGTGCCAGCAGCCAAGGTGACAGTAACACTGAAGCTTTCTTT.

A few counts support this clone. This chain uses TRBV2 with TRBJ2-1; 9 bases match TRBD2. This CDR3 spans 13 amino acids. Germline lookup yields CDR1 SNHLY and CDR2 FYNNEI. J was trimmed by 5 bases and V by 5 bases; bases with no gene match: 1. In DNA, the CDR3 is TGTGCCAGCAGTCTAGCGGGAAACAATGAGCAGTTCTTC. Amino acids: CASSLAGNNEQFF.

The chain joins TRBV7-9 to TRBJ1-1; D unresolved. This CDR3 is 12 amino acids long. V lost 3 bases, J lost 7 bases, and 9 bases lay in between. Germline V gene sequence: CDR1 SEHNR, CDR2 FQNEAQ (reference sequence). The CDR3 spells CASSFNGVEAFF. The DNA of the CDR3 is TGTGCCAGCAGCTTTAACGGGGTTGAAGCTTTCTTT.

In DNA, the CDR3 is TGTGCCATCAGTGGGGGACAGGGGTTCACCGGGGAGCTGTTTTTT. Protein sequence: CAISGGQGFTGELFF. The rearrangement uses TRBV10-3 and TRBJ2-2; the match to TRBD1 covers 10 bases. The CDR3 contains 15 residues. V lost 4 bases and J lost 4; bases outside the gene matches: 3. The V gene's germline CDR1 is ENHRY and CDR2 SYGVKD.

This chain uses TRBV19 with TRBJ1-2, with unresolved D. The V end was cut by 0 bases, the J end by 4 bases, with 12 bases between. There are 15 residues in the CDR3. Germline CDR1 LNHDA, CDR2 SQIVND (reference sequence). CDR3 nucleotides: TGTGCCAGTAGTATAGACCTCGGCGGGCCCTATGGCTACACCTTC. Translated: CASSIDLGGPYGYTF.

This clone appeared a single time. The chain recombines TRBV3-1 (or the pseudogene TRBV3-2) with TRBJ1-2; 10 bases are a match to TRBD1. V trimming: 4 bases; J trimming: 7 bases; junction bases outside the gene matches: 0. CDR3 size: 12 residues. Germline CDR1 reads LGHDT; CDR2 reads YNNKEL (reference sequence). The CDR3 DNA is TGTGCCAGCAGCCGGGACAGGGGTGGCTACACCTTC. Protein product: CASSRDRGGYTF.

The chain uses TRBV2 and TRBJ1-2, with D maybe TRBD1 (6 bases). The CDR3 covers 15 residues. Trimming pared 2 bases from V and 1 base from J, leaving 11 bases between. Germline V CDR1 and CDR2: SNHLY, FYNNEI. The CDR3 nucleotides are TGTGCCAGCAGTGAAAAACAGGGTATTAACTATGGCTACACCTTC. Its translation: CASSEKQGINYGYTF. Combining the CDR3 with reference TRBV2 and TRBJ1-2 gives the whole variable domain EPEVTQTPSHQVTQMGQEVILRCVPISNHLYFYWYRQILGQKVEFLVSFYNNEISEKSEIFDDQFSVERPDGSNFTLKIRSTKLEDSAMYFCASSEKQGINYGYTFGSGTRLTVV.

V gene TRBV6-2 or TRBV6-3 combines with J gene TRBJ2-1; TRBD2 might be the D (5 bases). The CDR3 is 16 residues long. Trimming took 5 bases from V and 0 from J, leaving 14 bases between them. CDR1 and CDR2 from the germline V gene are MNHEY and SVGEGT. The CDR3 DNA reads TGTGCCAGCAGTCATATAGCGATTAGCTCCTACAATGAGCAGTTCTTC. Its translation: CASSHIAISSYNEQFF.

V gene TRBV29-1 combines with J gene TRBJ2-7; D is perhaps TRBD1 (5 bases). V was shortened by 4 bases and J by 3 bases, with 10 bases between the two germline ends. Germline V gives CDR1 SQVTM, CDR2 ANQGSEA. CDR3 length equals 12 residues. CDR3 sequence reads: CSVVGQLYEQYF. CDR3 in DNA: TGCAGCGTTGTAGGACAACTCTACGAGCAGTACTTC.

This rearrangement joins TRBV6-5 to TRBJ2-5; 9 bases line up with TRBD2. Trimming at V came to 10 bases and at J to 0 bases, leaving 6 bases not matched to a gene. The CDR3 runs to 14 residues. Germline CDR1 and CDR2: MNHEY and SVGAGI. This CDR3 reads CANSGSADQETQYF. The CDR3, as DNA: TGTGCCAATAGCGGGAGCGCTGACCAAGAGACCCAGTACTTC.

The chain combines TRBV25-1 with TRBJ2-3; D gene unclear. The CDR3 is 12 amino acids. V gave up 1 base and J gave up 3 bases, with 2 bases separating them. Germline V lookup: CDR1 MGHDK, CDR2 SYGVNS. The CDR3 loop reads CASSELTDTQYF. CDR3 nucleotides: TGTGCCAGCAGTGAATTAACAGATACGCAGTATTTT.